Listed below are T cell receptor beta chains from one sample, sequenced in a study of cytotoxic CD8 clonotypes in ibrutinib-treated CLL. Only in-frame clones appear in the TCRdb table, and some are missing; sequencing was by immunoSEQ multiplex PCR. The sample lists 35,000 to 55,000 clones; 69% were seen once. Sequenced here: PBMCs, sampled after 12 months of ibrutinib treatment. The receptor set was obtained from a human donor with chronic lymphocytic leukemia. Both conserved end residues are part of each CDR3. Fields, in order: V gene, D gene, clone size, J gene, CDR3 DNA, CDR3 protein. D genes are given only for firm matches. Part of the rows lack a size; the others show once, few, many or a class for expanded clones.

V: TRBV9
D: .
size: few
J: TRBJ1-2
DNA: TGTGCCAGCAGCGTCCCCCAGTCCGTCAGACATGGCTACACCTTC
CDR3: CASSVPQSVRHGYTF

V: TRBV7-3
D: .
size: .
J: TRBJ1-2
DNA: TGTGCCAGCAGCCCCAGCCCGCGGCCCCTCTATGGCTACACCTTC
CDR3: CASSPSPRPLYGYTF

V: TRBV7-6
D: TRBD1
size: .
J: TRBJ2-7
DNA: TGTGCCAGCAGCCTCGGACAGGGATCGGGCGAGCAGTACTTC
CDR3: CASSLGQGSGEQYF

V: TRBV7-8
D: TRBD1
size: .
J: TRBJ1-1
DNA: TGTGCCAGCAGCTTACTAGGGGGCCAGAACACTGAAGCTTTCTTT
CDR3: CASSLLGGQNTEAFF

V: TRBV6-5
D: .
size: .
J: TRBJ1-1
DNA: TGTGCCAGCAGTTACGCTCTGGGAATGAACACTGAAGCTTTCTTT
CDR3: CASSYALGMNTEAFF

V: TRBV11-2
D: .
size: .
J: TRBJ1-6
DNA: TGTGCCAGCACCAACCGAAGACAAAGCTCCTATAATTCACCCCTCCACTTT
CDR3: CASTNRRQSSYNSPLHF

V: TRBV5-6
D: .
size: .
J: TRBJ1-2
DNA: TGTGCCAGCAGCTGGGGGGCCAGCTATGGCTACACCTTC
CDR3: CASSWGASYGYTF

V: TRBV5-1
D: TRBD1
size: .
J: TRBJ2-3
DNA: TGCGCCAGCAGCGGCGGACAGGGGCCTTACACAGATACGCAGTATTTT
CDR3: CASSGGQGPYTDTQYF

V: TRBV13
D: TRBD1
size: .
J: TRBJ1-1
DNA: TGTGCCAGCATCCTCCCAGGGGGCGCTGAAGCTTTCTTT
CDR3: CASILPGGAEAFF

V: TRBV18
D: .
size: .
J: TRBJ1-2
DNA: TGTGCCAGCTCACCACCATCCGGGGGTAGTCCCTATGGCTACACCTTC
CDR3: CASSPPSGGSPYGYTF

V: TRBV5-1
D: .
size: .
J: TRBJ2-7
DNA: TGCGCCAGCAGCATGGGGGCTGAGCAGTACTTC
CDR3: CASSMGAEQYF

V: TRBV4-1
D: .
size: .
J: TRBJ1-2
DNA: TGCGCCAGCAGCCAAGATTCCTTAGACAGGTGGTTATATGGCTACACCTTC
CDR3: CASSQDSLDRWLYGYTF

V: TRBV5-6
D: TRBD1
size: .
J: TRBJ2-7
DNA: TGTGCCAGCAGCTTATCGGACAGGGGCTTTATCAGGCAGTACTTC
CDR3: CASSLSDRGFIRQYF

V: TRBV14
D: TRBD2
size: .
J: TRBJ2-4
DNA: TGTGCCAGCAGCCAAGGTGGACTAGCGGGAGCCAAAAACATTCAGTACTTC
CDR3: CASSQGGLAGAKNIQYF

V: TRBV6-1
D: TRBD1
size: .
J: TRBJ1-5
DNA: TGTGCCAGCAGTGGGGACAGGGTGCAGCCCCAGCATTTT
CDR3: CASSGDRVQPQHF

V: TRBV10-3
D: .
size: .
J: TRBJ2-7
DNA: TGTGCCATCAGTGTAGTTACAGGGCTTACCTACGAGCAGTACTTC
CDR3: CAISVVTGLTYEQYF

V: TRBV29-1
D: .
size: few
J: TRBJ2-5
DNA: TGCAGCGTTACCATAGGGGGGTTACAAGAGACCCAGTACTTC
CDR3: CSVTIGGLQETQYF

V: TRBV27
D: .
size: few
J: TRBJ1-1
DNA: TGTGCCAGCAGTCCCCGCCCCGGCACCCCCACTGAAGCTTTCTTT
CDR3: CASSPRPGTPTEAFF

V: TRBV15
D: TRBD1
size: few
J: TRBJ2-5
DNA: TGTGCCACCAGCAGAGCCACCGGACAGGGAGGAGAGACCCAGTACTTC
CDR3: CATSRATGQGGETQYF

V: TRBV5-1
D: .
size: .
J: TRBJ1-4
DNA: TGCGCCAGCAGCTTGGACGGACAAGGGGGGATAGAACTGTTTTTT
CDR3: CASSLDGQGGIELFF

V: TRBV7-3
D: .
size: .
J: TRBJ1-2
DNA: TGTGCCAGCAGCTTCGGAGGGGTGGATGGGTATGGCTACACCTTC
CDR3: CASSFGGVDGYGYTF

V: TRBV6-1
D: .
size: .
J: TRBJ1-1
DNA: TGTGCCAGCAGTGAAGCAGGAGAAAGTACAGGGAGAACTGAAGCTTTCTTT
CDR3: CASSEAGESTGRTEAFF

V: TRBV2
D: TRBD1
size: few
J: TRBJ1-6
DNA: TGTGCCAGCAGTGCGGAAACCGACAGGGCCAGTTCACCCCTCCACTTT
CDR3: CASSAETDRASSPLHF

V: TRBV7-9
D: .
size: few
J: TRBJ1-1
DNA: TGTGCCAGCACCTCCTCAGTTGAAGCTTTCTTT
CDR3: CASTSSVEAFF

V: TRBV7-3
D: TRBD1
size: .
J: TRBJ2-7
DNA: TGTGCCAGCAGCCCCTTCCGGGACAGCCTGAAGCAGTACTTC
CDR3: CASSPFRDSLKQYF

V: TRBV6-5
D: TRBD1
size: .
J: TRBJ2-1
DNA: TGTGCCAGCAGTTACTCGGGGACAGTGCAGTTCTTC
CDR3: CASSYSGTVQFF

V: TRBV11-2
D: TRBD1
size: few
J: TRBJ1-3
DNA: TGTGCCAGCAGCTTAGGACCCGACAGGGGGTTCTCTGGAAACACCATATATTTT
CDR3: CASSLGPDRGFSGNTIYF